The text below deals with one T cell receptor beta chain. The sample originates from a study of blood T cell repertoires in COVID-19. After removal of 7 bases from V and 8 bases from J, the junction contained 9 bases not matched to a gene. Germline loops: CDR1 SGHTA, CDR2 FQGNSA. The CDR3 runs to 13 residues. Participant age was roughly 18 to 95 years, and participants resided in roughly 25 US areas. Participant-given clinical history determined each cohort assignment. Clones were sequenced by immunoSEQ multiplex PCR, and TCRdb holds only the in-frame ones, with some missing. The data show 250,000 or so clones, approximately 86% seen once.

Sequenced: PBMCs or T cells enriched from blood (not recorded which). This clonotype was obtained from a woman in her forties or fifties who had recovered from COVID-19. The chain links TRBV7-2 to TRBJ1-2; 8 nucleotides agree with TRBD1. In DNA form, the CDR3 reads TGTGCCAGCACCCTCCAGACAGGGGAAGGCTACACCTTC. Its translation: CASTLQTGEGYTF.